The rows below give T cell receptor beta chains drawn from one sample of a study of T cell repertoires in cytomegalovirus infection. MiXCR was run by TCRdb on the reads, yielding one entry per CDR3 protein. This sample has nearly 450,000 distinct CDR3 sequences; roughly 30% occur once, and the top ten carry roughly an eighth. The sequenced sample consisted of PBMCs. These receptor sequences come from a human donor in good health (CMV status not recorded). Some clones in this sample may be carry-over from other donors' samples. The CDR3 runs from the conserved cysteine through the conserved F or W. Each record gives: CDR3 DNA, CDR3 protein, V gene, clone size, J gene, D gene. The D gene is left open where the match is weak. Rows give clone size only sometimes, using once, few, many, or a class for an expanded clone.

TGTGCCAGCAGTTTGTCGAGGGTCGATCAGCCCCAGCATTTT	CASSLSRVDQPQHF	TRBV28	.	TRBJ1-5	.
TGTGCCAGCAGTAGCCCCTCGGGGGGGGGCTACAATGAGCAGTTCTTC	CASSSPSGGGYNEQFF	TRBV6-6	.	TRBJ2-1	TRBD2
TGTGCCAGTAGTATAGTTCTAGCGGGGGGTAATGAGCAGTTCTTC	CASSIVLAGGNEQFF	TRBV19	.	TRBJ2-1	TRBD2
TGTGCCAGCAGCTTAGACAGGGGGCAAAGCAATCAGCCCCAGCATTTT	CASSLDRGQSNQPQHF	TRBV5-6	few	TRBJ1-5	TRBD1
TGTGCCAGCAGCTCACGACTAGCGGGGGGGCGGTCCGGGGAGCTGTTTTTT	CASSSRLAGGRSGELFF	TRBV7-8	many	TRBJ2-2	TRBD2
TGTGCCAGCAGTTTATCGCCCCCCTTCGGGTCCCCCTATCAGCCCCAGCATTTT	CASSLSPPFGSPYQPQHF	TRBV27	few	TRBJ1-5	.
TGTGCCAGCAGTGAAACGGGGAGCTCCTACGAGCAGTACTTC	CASSETGSSYEQYF	TRBV6-1	.	TRBJ2-7	.
TGTGCCAGCAGTGAATTCCTCGGGAACACTGAAGCTTTCTTT	CASSEFLGNTEAFF	TRBV2	few	TRBJ1-1	.
TGTGCCAGCAGCTGGGGCAGGGCAGGGCAGGACGGTGAAGCTTTCTTT	CASSWGRAGQDGEAFF	TRBV7-2	few	TRBJ1-1	.
TGCGCCAGCAGCCAAGATTTGGAGAGCAGGGCAGGTTGGTTCGACTATGGCTACACCTTC	CASSQDLESRAGWFDYGYTF	TRBV4-3	many	TRBJ1-2	.
TGTGCCAGCAGCCCATCTAGCGGGGCCCCGAATATAGCCAAAAACATTCAGTACTTC	CASSPSSGAPNIAKNIQYF	TRBV6-1	.	TRBJ2-4	TRBD2
TGTGACACCAGTGACCCGATAGCGGGGAAAAACACCGGGGATCTGTTTTTT	CDTSDPIAGKNTGDLFF	TRBV24-1	.	TRBJ2-2	TRBD2
TGTGCCAGCAGCGACGAACCGGGGAGACAGCCCCAGCATTTT	CASSDEPGRQPQHF	TRBV5-6	.	TRBJ1-5	.
TGCGCCAGCAGCCAATCCACTGGAAACACCATATATTTT	CASSQSTGNTIYF	TRBV4-1	many	TRBJ1-3	.
TGTGCCACCAGCGGCGGACAGGGGGCTTCTGTCTACACCTTC	CATSGGQGASVYTF	TRBV15	.	TRBJ1-2	TRBD1
TGCAGTGCTCGACAGGGCGGCACCGGGGAGCTGTTTTTT	CSARQGGTGELFF	TRBV20-1	once	TRBJ2-2	TRBD1
TGTGCCAGCAGCCCCAGCGGGGGGGTCTACAATGAGCAGTTCTTC	CASSPSGGVYNEQFF	TRBV7-8	many	TRBJ2-1	TRBD2
TGTGCCAGCAGTTACAGCCCCCGGGGGGAGACCCAGTACTTC	CASSYSPRGETQYF	TRBV6-5	.	TRBJ2-5	.
TGTGCCAGCAGCCCCCACACCGGCTACACCTTC	CASSPHTGYTF	TRBV7-9	.	TRBJ1-2	.
TGTGCCAGCAGCCGGGGACAGGGAAACACCGGGGAGCTGTTTTTT	CASSRGQGNTGELFF	TRBV7-9	many	TRBJ2-2	TRBD1
TGTGCCGGCAGTTTAGTAGCGGGGGCGACCGGTGAGCAGTTTTTC	CAGSLVAGATGEQFF	TRBV27	.	TRBJ2-1	TRBD2
TGTGCCAGCAGCCTGACCGGGGGACTAACTATCCCTGGGGCCAACGTCCTGACTTTC	CASSLTGGLTIPGANVLTF	TRBV3-1	.	TRBJ2-6	TRBD2
TGCGCCAGCAGACAATTAGTTGGATCGGCTGAAGCTTTCTTT	CASRQLVGSAEAFF	TRBV5-1	.	TRBJ1-1	.
TGTGCCAGCAGCTTGCACCGGGACAGGGGTTTCTACGAGCAGTACTTC	CASSLHRDRGFYEQYF	TRBV5-6	few	TRBJ2-7	TRBD1